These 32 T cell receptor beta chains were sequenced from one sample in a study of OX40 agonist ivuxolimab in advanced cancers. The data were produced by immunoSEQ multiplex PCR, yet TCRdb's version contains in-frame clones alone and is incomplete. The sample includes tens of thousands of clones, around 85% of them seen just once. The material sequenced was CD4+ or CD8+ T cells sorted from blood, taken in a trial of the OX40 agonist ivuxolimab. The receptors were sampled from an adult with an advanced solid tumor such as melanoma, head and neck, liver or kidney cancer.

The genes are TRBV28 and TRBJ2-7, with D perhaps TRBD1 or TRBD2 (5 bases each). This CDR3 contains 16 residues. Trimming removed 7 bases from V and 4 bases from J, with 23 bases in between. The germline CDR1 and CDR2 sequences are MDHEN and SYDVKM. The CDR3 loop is CASTPRGTPRVYEQYF. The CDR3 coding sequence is TGTGCCAGCACCCCCCGAGGGACCCCGCGCGTTTACGAGCAGTACTTC. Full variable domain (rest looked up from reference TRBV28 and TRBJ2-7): DVKVTQSSRYLVKRTGEKVFLECVQDMDHENMFWYRQDPGLGLRLIYFSYDVKMKEKGDIPEGYSVSREKKERFSLILESASTNQTSMYLCASTPRGTPRVYEQYFGPGTRLTVT.

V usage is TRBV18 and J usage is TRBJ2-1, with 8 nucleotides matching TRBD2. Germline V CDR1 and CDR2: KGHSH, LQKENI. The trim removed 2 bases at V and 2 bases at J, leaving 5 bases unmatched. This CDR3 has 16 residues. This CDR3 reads CASSPGGGLTYNEQFF. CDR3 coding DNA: TGTGCCAGCTCACCAGGCGGGGGGCTAACCTACAATGAGCAGTTCTTC.

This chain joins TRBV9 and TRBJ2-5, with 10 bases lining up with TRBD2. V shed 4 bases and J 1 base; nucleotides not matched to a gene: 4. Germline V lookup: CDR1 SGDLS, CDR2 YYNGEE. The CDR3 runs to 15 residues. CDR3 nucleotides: TGTGCCAGCAGCCCTACTAGCGGGGCCCAAGAGACCCAGTACTTC. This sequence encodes CASSPTSGAQETQYF.

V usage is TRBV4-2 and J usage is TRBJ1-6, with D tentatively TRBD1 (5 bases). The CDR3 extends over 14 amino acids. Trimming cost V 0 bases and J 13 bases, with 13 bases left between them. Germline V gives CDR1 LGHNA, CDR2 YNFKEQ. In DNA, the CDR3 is TGTGCCAGCAGCCAAGAGGTCCCAGGGATCCCCCTCCACTTT. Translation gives CASSQEVPGIPLHF.

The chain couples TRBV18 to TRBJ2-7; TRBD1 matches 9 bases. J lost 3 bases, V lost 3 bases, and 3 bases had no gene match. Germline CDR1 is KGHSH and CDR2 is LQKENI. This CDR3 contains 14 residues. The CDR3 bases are TGTGCCAGCTCACCGAGGGACAGGGTCTACGAGCAGTACTTC. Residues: CASSPRDRVYEQYF. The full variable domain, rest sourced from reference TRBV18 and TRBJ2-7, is NAGVMQNPRHLVRRRGQEARLRCSPMKGHSHVYWYRQLPEEGLKFMVYLQKENIIDESGMPKERFSAEFPKEGPSILRIQQVVRGDSAAYFCASSPRDRVYEQYFGPGTRLTVT.

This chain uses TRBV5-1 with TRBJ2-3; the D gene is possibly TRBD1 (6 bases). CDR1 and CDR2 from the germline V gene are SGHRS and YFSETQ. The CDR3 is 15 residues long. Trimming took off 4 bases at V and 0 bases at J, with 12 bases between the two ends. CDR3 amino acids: CASSTDRPSTDTQYF. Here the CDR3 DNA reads TGCGCCAGCAGCACGGACAGACCTAGCACAGATACGCAGTATTTT.

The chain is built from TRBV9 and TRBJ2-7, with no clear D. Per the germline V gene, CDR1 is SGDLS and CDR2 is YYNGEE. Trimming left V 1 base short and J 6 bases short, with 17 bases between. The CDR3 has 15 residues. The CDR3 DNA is TGTGCCAGCAGCGTAAACCGGGTTCCGATCTCCGAGCAGTACTTC. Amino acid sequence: CASSVNRVPISEQYF.

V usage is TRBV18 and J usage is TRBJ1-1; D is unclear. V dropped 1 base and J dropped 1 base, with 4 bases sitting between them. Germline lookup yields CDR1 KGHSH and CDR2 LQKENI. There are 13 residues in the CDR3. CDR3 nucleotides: TGTGCCAGCTCACCACGGTGGAACACTGAAGCTTTCTTT. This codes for CASSPRWNTEAFF.

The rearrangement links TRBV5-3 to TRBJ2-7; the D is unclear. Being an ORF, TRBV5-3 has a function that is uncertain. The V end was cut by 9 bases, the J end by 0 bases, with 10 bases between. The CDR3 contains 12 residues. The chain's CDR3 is CATQFRSYEQYF. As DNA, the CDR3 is TGTGCCACCCAATTCCGCTCCTACGAGCAGTACTTC.

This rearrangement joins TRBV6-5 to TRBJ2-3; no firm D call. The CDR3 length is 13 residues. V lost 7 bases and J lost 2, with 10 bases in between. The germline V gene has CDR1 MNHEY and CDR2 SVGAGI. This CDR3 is CASTPPTTDTQYF. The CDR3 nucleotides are TGTGCCAGCACCCCGCCGACCACAGATACGCAGTATTTT.

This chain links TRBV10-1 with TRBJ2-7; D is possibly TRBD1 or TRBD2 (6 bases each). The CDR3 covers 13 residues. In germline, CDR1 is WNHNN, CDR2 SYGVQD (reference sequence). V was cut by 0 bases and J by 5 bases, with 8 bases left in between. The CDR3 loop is CASSESGGHEQYF. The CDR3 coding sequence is TGCGCCAGCAGTGAGTCCGGGGGCCACGAGCAGTACTTC.

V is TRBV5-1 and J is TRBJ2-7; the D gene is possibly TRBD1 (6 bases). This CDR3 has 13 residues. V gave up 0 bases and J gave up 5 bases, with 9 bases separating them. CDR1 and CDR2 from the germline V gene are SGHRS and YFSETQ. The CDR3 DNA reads TGCGCCAGCAGCTTGGAACAGGGTAACGAGCAGTACTTC. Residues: CASSLEQGNEQYF. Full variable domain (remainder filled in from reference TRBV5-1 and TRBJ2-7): KAGVTQTPRYLIKTRGQQVTLSCSPISGHRSVSWYQQTPGQGLQFLFEYFSETQRNKGNFPGRFSGRQFSNSRSEMNVSTLELGDSALYLCASSLEQGNEQYFGPGTRLTVT.

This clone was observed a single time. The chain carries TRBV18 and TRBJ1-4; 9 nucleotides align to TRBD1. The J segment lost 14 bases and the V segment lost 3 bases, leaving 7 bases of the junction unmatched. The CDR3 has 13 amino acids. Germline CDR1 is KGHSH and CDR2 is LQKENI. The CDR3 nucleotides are TGTGCCAGCTCACCGGACAGGGGTGGATGGCTGTTTTTT. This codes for CASSPDRGGWLFF.

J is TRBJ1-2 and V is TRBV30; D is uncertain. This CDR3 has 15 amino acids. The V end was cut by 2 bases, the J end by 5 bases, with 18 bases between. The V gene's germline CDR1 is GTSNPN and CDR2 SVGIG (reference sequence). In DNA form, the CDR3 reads TGTGCCTGGAGTAGGGATAGGAGAGAGGGTTATGGCTACACCTTC. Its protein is CAWSRDRREGYGYTF.

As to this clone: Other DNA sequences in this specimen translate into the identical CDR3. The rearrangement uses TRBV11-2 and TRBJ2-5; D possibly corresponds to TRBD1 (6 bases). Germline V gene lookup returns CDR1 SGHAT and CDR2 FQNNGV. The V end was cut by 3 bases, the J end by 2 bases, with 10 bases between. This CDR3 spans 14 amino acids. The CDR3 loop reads CASSFGTPQETQYF. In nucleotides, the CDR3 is TGTGCCAGCAGCTTCGGGACACCTCAAGAGACCCAGTACTTC.

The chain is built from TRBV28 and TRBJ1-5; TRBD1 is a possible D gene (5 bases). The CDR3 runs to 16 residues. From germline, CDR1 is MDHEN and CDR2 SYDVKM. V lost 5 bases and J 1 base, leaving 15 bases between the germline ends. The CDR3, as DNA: TGTGCCAGCAGTCCCCTCACGGGGGACAGCAATCAGCCCCAGCATTTT. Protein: CASSPLTGDSNQPQHF.

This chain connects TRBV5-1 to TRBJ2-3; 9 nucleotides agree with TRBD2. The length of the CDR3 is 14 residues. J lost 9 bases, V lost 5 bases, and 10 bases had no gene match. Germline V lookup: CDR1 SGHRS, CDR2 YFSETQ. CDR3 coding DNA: TGCGCCAGCAGTACGGCTAGCGGGGAGGGAACGCAGTATTTT. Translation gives CASSTASGEGTQYF. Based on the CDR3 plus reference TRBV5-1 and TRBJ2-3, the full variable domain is KAGVTQTPRYLIKTRGQQVTLSCSPISGHRSVSWYQQTPGQGLQFLFEYFSETQRNKGNFPGRFSGRQFSNSRSEMNVSTLELGDSALYLCASSTASGEGTQYFGPGTRLTVL.

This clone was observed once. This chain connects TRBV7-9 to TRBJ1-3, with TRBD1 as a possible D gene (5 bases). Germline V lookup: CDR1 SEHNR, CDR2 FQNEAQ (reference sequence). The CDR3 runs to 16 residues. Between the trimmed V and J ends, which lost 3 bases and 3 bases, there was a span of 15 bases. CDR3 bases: TGTGCCAGCAGCTTTCTCGGGCAGGGCTATGGAAACACCATATATTTT. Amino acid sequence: CASSFLGQGYGNTIYF. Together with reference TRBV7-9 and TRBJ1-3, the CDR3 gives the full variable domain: DTGVSQNPRHKITKRGQNVTFRCDPISEHNRLYWYRQTLGQGPEFLTYFQNEAQLEKSRLLSDRFSAERPKGSFSTLEIQRTEQGDSAMYLCASSFLGQGYGNTIYFGEGSWLTVV.

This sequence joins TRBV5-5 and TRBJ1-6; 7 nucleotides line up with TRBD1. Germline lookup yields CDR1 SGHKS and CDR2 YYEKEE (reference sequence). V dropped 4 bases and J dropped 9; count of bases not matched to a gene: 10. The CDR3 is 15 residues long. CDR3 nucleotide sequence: TGTGCCAGCAGCCTCAGGACAGGAGTTGGTTCACCCCTCCACTTT. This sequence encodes CASSLRTGVGSPLHF.

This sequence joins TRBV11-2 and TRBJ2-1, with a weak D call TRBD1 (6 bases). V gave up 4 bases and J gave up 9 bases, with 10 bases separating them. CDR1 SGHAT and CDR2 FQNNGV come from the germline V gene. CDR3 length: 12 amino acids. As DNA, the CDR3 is TGTGCCAGCAGCTCCACAGGGACTGAGCAGTTCTTC. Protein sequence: CASSSTGTEQFF.

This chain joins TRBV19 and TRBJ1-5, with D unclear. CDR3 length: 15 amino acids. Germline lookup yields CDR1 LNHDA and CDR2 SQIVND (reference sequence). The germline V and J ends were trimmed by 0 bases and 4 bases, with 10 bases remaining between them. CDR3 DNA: TGTGCCAGTAGTATAGATAATAGGGAGAATCAGCCCCAGCATTTT. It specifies CASSIDNRENQPQHF.

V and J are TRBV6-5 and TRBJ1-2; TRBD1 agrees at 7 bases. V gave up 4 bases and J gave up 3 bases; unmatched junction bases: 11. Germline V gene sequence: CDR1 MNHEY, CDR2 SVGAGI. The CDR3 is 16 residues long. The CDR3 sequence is CASSSKGGQAYYGYTF. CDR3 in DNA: TGTGCCAGCAGTTCAAAGGGTGGACAGGCCTACTATGGCTACACCTTC.

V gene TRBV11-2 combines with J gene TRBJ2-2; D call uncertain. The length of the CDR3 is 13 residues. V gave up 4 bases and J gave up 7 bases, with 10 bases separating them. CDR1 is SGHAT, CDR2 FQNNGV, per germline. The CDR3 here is CASSSESGGELFF. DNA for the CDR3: TGTGCCAGCAGCTCCGAATCGGGCGGGGAGCTGTTTTTT. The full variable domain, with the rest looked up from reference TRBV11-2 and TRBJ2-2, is EAGVAQSPRYKIIEKRQSVAFWCNPISGHATLYWYQQILGQGPKLLIQFQNNGVVDDSQLPKDRFSAERLKGVDSTLKIQPAKLEDSAVYLCASSSESGGELFFGEGSRLTVL.

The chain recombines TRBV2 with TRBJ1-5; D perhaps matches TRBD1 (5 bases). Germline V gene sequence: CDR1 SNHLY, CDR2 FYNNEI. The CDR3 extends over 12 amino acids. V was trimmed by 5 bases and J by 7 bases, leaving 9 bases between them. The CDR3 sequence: CASSPQGQPQHF. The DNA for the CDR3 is TGTGCCAGCAGTCCGCAGGGACAGCCCCAGCATTTT.

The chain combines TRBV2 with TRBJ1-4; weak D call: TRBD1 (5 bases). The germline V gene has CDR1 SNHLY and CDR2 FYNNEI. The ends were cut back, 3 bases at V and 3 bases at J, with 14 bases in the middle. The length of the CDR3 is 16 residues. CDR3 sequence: CASSEFSGSPNEKLFF. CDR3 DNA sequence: TGTGCCAGCAGTGAGTTCTCAGGGAGCCCTAATGAAAAACTGTTTTTT. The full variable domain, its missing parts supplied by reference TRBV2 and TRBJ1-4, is EPEVTQTPSHQVTQMGQEVILRCVPISNHLYFYWYRQILGQKVEFLVSFYNNEISEKSEIFDDQFSVERPDGSNFTLKIRSTKLEDSAMYFCASSEFSGSPNEKLFFGSGTQLSVL.

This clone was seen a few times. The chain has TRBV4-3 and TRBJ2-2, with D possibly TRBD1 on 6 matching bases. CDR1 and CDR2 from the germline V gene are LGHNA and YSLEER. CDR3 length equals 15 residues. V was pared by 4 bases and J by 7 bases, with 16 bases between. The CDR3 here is CASSPGNRDDGELFF. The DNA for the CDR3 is TGCGCCAGCAGCCCAGGAAACAGGGATGACGGGGAGCTGTTTTTT.

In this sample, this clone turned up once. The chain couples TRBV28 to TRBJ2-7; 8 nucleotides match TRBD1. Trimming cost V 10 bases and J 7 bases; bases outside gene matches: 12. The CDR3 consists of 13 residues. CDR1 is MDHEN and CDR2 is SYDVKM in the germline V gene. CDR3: CATAGGVTGEQYF. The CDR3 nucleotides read TGTGCCACAGCAGGGGGCGTAACGGGGGAGCAGTACTTC.

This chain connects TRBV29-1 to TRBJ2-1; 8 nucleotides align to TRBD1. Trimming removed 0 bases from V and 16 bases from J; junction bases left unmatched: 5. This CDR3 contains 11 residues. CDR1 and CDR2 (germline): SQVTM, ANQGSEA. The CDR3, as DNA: TGCAGCGTTGAAGAGGGACAGGTATATTTCTTC. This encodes CSVEEGQVYFF.

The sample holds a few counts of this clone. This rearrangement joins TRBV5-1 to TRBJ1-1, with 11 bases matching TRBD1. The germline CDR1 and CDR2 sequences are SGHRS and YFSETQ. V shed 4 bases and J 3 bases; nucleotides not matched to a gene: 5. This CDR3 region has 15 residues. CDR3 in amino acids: CASSTGTGGDTEAFF. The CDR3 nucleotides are TGCGCCAGCAGCACCGGGACAGGGGGGGACACTGAAGCTTTCTTT.

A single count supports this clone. CDR3 bases: TGTGCCAGCTCATTACAGGTTTTGGGAAACACCATATATTTT. It translates to CASSLQVLGNTIYF. The chain combines TRBV18 with TRBJ1-3, with a tentative D call TRBD1 (5 bases). V shed 5 bases and J shed 4 bases, with 12 bases lying between them. Germline V gene lookup returns CDR1 KGHSH and CDR2 LQKENI. The CDR3 contains 14 residues. Together with reference TRBV18 and TRBJ1-3, the CDR3 gives the full variable domain: NAGVMQNPRHLVRRRGQEARLRCSPMKGHSHVYWYRQLPEEGLKFMVYLQKENIIDESGMPKERFSAEFPKEGPSILRIQQVVRGDSAAYFCASSLQVLGNTIYFGEGSWLTVV.

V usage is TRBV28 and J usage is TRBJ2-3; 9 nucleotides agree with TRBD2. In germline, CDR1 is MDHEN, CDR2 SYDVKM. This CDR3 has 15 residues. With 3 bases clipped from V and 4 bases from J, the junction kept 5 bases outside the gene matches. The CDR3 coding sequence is TGTGCCAGCAGTTTCCTAGCGGGGATATCAGATACGCAGTATTTT. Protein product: CASSFLAGISDTQYF. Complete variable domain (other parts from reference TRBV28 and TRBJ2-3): DVKVTQSSRYLVKRTGEKVFLECVQDMDHENMFWYRQDPGLGLRLIYFSYDVKMKEKGDIPEGYSVSREKKERFSLILESASTNQTSMYLCASSFLAGISDTQYFGPGTRLTVL.

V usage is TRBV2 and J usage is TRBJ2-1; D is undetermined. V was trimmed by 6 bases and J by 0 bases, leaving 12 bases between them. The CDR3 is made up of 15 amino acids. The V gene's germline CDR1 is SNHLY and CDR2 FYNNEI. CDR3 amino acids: CASSETSSSYNEQFF. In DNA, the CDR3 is TGTGCCAGCAGCGAGACTTCGAGCTCCTACAATGAGCAGTTCTTC.